Below, one TCR beta chain is given with its context. Its cognate antigen is unknown. This CDR3 region has 15 residues. Germline CDR1 SNHLY, CDR2 FYNNEI. With V trimmed by 6 bases and J by 9 bases, 9 bases remained unmatched. Combining a sample-barcoded 5' primer with a J-beta primer mix, a second PCR ran for roughly 6 to 11 cycles. Using its own MiXCR run on the 5' RACE reads, TCRdb lists one record per CDR3 protein. This sample has about 1 million distinct CDR3 sequences, with under 55% found just once. The data were obtained in a study of blood T cells in healthy people across ages. General study points: Long-lived donors exceeded aged donors in naive CD4+ cells and diversity.

The source is a woman aged 60 to 75 in good health. J is TRBJ2-1 and V is TRBV2; 12 bases map to TRBD2. Sequenced: blood. The CDR3 region has the DNA TGTGCCAGCAGCGCACTAGCGGGAGGACGTAGTGAGCAGTTCTTC. Amino acid sequence: CASSALAGGRSEQFF.